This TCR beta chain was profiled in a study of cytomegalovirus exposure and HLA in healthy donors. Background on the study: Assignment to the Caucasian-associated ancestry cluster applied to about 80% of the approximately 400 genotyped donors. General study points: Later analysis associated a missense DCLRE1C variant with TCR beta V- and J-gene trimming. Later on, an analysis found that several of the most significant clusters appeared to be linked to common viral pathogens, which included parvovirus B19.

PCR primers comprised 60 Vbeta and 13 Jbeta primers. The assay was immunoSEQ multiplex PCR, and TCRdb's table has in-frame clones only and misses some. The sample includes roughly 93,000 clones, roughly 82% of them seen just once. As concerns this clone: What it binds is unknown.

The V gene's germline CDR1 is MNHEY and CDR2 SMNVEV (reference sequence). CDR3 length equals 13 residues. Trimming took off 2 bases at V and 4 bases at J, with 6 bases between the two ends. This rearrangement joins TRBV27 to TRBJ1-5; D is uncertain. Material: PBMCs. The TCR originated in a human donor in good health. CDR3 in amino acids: CASSLRENQPQHF. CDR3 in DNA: TGTGCCAGCAGTTTACGGGAGAATCAGCCCCAGCATTTT.